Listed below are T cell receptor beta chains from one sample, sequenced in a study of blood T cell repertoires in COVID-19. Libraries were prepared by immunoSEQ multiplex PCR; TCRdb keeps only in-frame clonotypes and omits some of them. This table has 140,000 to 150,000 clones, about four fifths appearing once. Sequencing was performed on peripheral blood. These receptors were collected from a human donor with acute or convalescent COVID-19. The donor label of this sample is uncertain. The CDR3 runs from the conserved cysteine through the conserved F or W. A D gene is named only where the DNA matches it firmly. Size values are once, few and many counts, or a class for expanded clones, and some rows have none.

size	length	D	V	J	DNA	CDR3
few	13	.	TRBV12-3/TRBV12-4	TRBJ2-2	TGTGCCATCCCCCGGGAAAACACCGGGGAGCTGTTTTTT	CAIPRENTGELFF
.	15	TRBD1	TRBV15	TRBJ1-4	TGTGCCACCAGCAGAGATAGGGACAGGAATGAAAAACTGTTTTTT	CATSRDRDRNEKLFF
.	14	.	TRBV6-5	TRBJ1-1	TGTGCCAGCAGCCGAGCTTCAGGGGACACTGAAGCTTTCTTT	CASSRASGDTEAFF
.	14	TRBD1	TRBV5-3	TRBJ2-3	TGTGCCAGAAGCTGCACAGGGGAGATGGATACGCAGTATTTT	CARSCTGEMDTQYF
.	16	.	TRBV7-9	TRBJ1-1	TGTGCCAGCAGCCGCAAAGGGGGACCGGAGAACACTGAAGCTTTCTTT	CASSRKGGPENTEAFF
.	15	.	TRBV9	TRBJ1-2	TGTGCCAGCAGCGTGGGGACATCCTCTAACTATGGCTACACCTTC	CASSVGTSSNYGYTF
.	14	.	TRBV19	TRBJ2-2	TGTGCCAGTAGTGTGACTAGTACCACCGGGGAGCTGTTTTTT	CASSVTSTTGELFF
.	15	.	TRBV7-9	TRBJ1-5	TGTGCCAGCAGCCGGGGGGATGTGATCAATCAGCCCCAGCATTTT	CASSRGDVINQPQHF
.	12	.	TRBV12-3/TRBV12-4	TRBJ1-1	TGTGCCAGCAGTTTAGGGGGCCCTGAAGCTTTCTTT	CASSLGGPEAFF
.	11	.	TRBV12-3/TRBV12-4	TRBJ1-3	TGTGCCAGCCAAGCGGCAAACACCATATATTTT	CASQAANTIYF
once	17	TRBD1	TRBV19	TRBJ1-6	TGTGCCAGTAGTGTGGACAGGCGCCCCTCCTATAATTCACCCCTCCACTTT	CASSVDRRPSYNSPLHF
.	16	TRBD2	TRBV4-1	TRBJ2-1	TGCGCCAGCAGCCAGGGACTAGCGGACAATTTAAATGAGCAGTTCTTC	CASSQGLADNLNEQFF
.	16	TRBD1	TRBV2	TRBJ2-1	TGTGCCAGCCAGATAGACAGGGGAAAGACCTACAATGAGCAGTTCTTC	CASQIDRGKTYNEQFF
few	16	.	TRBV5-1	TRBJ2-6	TGCGCCAGCAGCTTCGCGCCCACCTCTGGGGCCAACGTCCTGACTTTC	CASSFAPTSGANVLTF
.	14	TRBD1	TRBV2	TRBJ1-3	TGTGCCAGCAGTGCGGACAGGGGAAGTAACACCATATATTTT	CASSADRGSNTIYF
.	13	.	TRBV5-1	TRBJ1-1	TGCGCCAGCAGCTTGGGGTCAGACACTGAAGCTTTCTTT	CASSLGSDTEAFF
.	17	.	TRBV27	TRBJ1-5	TGTGCCAGCAGTTCGTTCTATACGGGAGAGGGCAATCAGCCCCAGCATTTT	CASSSFYTGEGNQPQHF
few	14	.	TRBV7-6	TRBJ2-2	TGTGCCAGCAGCTTATACCAGAAGACCGGGGAGCTGTTTTTT	CASSLYQKTGELFF